The TCR beta chain described here comes from a study of breast tumors, draining lymph nodes, adjacent tissues. TCRdb itself ran the multiplex PCR reads through MiXCR, one entry per CDR3 protein. The table has about 89,000 distinct CDR3 sequences, roughly 28% seen once. Germline V CDR1 and CDR2: LNHNV, YYDKDF (reference sequence). V lost 3 bases to trimming and J lost 4 bases; unmatched junction nucleotides: 7. CDR3 length: 17 residues. Study observations and caveats: That most tumor T cells come from lymph nodes remained unproven.

Breast cancer patients provided tissue from their axillary draining lymph nodes. This clonotype has ten or more counts. The antigen remains undetermined. Material for sequencing was axillary lymph node tissue. The rearrangement links TRBV15 to TRBJ2-2; 11 nucleotides agree with TRBD2. The TCR was taken from a female donor with breast cancer. Some clones in this sample may be carry-over from other donors' samples. The CDR3 loop reads CATSRTSTSGATGELFF. Here the CDR3 DNA reads TGTGCCACCAGCAGGACTTCGACTAGCGGGGCCACCGGGGAGCTGTTTTTT.